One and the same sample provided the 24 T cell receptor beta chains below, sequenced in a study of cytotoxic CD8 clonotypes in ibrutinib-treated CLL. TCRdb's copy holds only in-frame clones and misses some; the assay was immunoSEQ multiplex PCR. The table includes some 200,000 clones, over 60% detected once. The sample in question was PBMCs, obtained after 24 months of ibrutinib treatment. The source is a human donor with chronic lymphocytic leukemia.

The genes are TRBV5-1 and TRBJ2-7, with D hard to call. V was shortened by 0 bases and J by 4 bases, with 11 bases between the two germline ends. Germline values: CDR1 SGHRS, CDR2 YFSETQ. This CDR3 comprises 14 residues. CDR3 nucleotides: TGCGCCAGCAGCTTGGGGGTCCTAGGGTACGAGCAGTACTTC. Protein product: CASSLGVLGYEQYF.

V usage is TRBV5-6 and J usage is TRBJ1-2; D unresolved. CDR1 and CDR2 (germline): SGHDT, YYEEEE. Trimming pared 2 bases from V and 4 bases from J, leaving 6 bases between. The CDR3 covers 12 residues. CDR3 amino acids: CASSLWGYGYTF. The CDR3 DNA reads TGTGCCAGCAGCTTATGGGGCTATGGCTACACCTTC.

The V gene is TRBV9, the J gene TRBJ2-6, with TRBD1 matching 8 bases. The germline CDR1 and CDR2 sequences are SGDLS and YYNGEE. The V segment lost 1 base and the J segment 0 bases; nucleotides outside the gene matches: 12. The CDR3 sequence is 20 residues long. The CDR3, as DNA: TGTGCCAGCAGCGTATTCATCGGGGGACAGGCCCCCTCTGGGGCCAACGTCCTGACTTTC. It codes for CASSVFIGGQAPSGANVLTF.

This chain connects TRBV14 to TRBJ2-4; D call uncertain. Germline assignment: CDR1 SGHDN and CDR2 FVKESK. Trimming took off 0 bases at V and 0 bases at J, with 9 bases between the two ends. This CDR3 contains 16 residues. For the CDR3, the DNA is TGTGCCAGCAGCCAAGACAGCCGACTAGCCAAAAACATTCAGTACTTC. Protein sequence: CASSQDSRLAKNIQYF.

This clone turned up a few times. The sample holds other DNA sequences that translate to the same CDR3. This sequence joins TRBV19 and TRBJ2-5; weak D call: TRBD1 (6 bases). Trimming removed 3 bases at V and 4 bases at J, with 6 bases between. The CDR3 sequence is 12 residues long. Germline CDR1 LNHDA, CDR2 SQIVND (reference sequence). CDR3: CASSIRGETQYF. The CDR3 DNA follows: TGTGCCAGTAGTATCAGGGGAGAGACCCAGTACTTC.

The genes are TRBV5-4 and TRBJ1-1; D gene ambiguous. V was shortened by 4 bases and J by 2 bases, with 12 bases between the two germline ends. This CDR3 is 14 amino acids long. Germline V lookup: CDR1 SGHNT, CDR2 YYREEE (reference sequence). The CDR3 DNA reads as TGTGCCAGCAGCATCGGGAATCTTAACACTGAAGCTTTCTTT. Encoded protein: CASSIGNLNTEAFF.

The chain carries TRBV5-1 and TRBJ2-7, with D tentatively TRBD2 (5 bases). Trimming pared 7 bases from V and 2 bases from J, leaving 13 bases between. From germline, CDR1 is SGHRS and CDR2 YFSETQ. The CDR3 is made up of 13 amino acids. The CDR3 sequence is CASGSGSPYEQYF. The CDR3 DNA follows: TGCGCCAGCGGCTCTGGGAGCCCCTACGAGCAGTACTTC.

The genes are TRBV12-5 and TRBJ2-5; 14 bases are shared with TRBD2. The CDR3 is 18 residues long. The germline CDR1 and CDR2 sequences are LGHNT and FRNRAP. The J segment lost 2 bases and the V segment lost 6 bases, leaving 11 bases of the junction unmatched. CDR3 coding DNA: TGTGCTAGTGGCCTGGGACTAGCGGGAGCGGTAGGGCAAGAGACCCAGTACTTC. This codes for CASGLGLAGAVGQETQYF.

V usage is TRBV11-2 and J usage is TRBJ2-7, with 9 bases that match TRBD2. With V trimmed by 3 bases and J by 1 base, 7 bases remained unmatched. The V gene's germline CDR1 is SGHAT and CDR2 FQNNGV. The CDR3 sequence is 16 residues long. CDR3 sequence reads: CASSFRPTSGSYEQYF. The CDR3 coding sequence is TGTGCCAGCAGCTTCCGACCGACTAGCGGTTCCTACGAGCAGTACTTC. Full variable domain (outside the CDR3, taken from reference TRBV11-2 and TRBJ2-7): EAGVAQSPRYKIIEKRQSVAFWCNPISGHATLYWYQQILGQGPKLLIQFQNNGVVDDSQLPKDRFSAERLKGVDSTLKIQPAKLEDSAVYLCASSFRPTSGSYEQYFGPGTRLTVT.

CDR3 loop: CASSVLAGFQETQYF. DNA of the CDR3: TGTGCCAGCAGCGTATTAGCGGGGTTCCAAGAGACCCAGTACTTC. This rearrangement joins TRBV9 to TRBJ2-5, with 8 bases that match TRBD2. CDR3 size: 15 residues. The germline V gene has CDR1 SGDLS and CDR2 YYNGEE. V shed 1 base, J shed 1 base, and the junction held 3 bases outside the gene matches.

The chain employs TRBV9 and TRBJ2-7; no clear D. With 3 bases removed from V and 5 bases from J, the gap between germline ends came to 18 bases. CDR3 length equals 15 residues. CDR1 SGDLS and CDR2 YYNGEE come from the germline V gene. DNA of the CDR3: TGTGCCAGCAGCGCAGAATTTCAGAGAAAGAACGAGCAGTACTTC. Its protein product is CASSAEFQRKNEQYF.

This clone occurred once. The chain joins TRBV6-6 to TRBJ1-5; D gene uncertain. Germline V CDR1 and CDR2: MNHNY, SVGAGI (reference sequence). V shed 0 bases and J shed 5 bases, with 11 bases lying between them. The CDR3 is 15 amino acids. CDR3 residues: CASSYSMVPDQPQHF. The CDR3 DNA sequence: TGTGCCAGCAGTTACTCGATGGTACCAGATCAGCCCCAGCATTTT.

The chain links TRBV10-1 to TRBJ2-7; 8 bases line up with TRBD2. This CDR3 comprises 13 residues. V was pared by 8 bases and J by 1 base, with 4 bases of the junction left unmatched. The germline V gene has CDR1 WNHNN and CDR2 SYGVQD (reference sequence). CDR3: CASAGGSSYEQYF. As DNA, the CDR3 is TGCGCCAGCGCGGGAGGTAGTTCCTACGAGCAGTACTTC.

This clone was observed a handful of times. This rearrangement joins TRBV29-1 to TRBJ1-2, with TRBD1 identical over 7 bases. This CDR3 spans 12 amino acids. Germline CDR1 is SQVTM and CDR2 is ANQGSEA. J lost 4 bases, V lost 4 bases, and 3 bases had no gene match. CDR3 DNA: TGCAGCGTTGGACAGGGCCCCTATGGCTACACCTTC. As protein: CSVGQGPYGYTF.

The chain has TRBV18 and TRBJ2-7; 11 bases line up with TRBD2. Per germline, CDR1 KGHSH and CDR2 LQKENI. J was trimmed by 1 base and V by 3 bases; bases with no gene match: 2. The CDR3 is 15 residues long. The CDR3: CASSPTSGSSYEQYF. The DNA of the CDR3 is TGTGCCAGCTCACCTACTAGCGGGAGTTCCTACGAGCAGTACTTC.

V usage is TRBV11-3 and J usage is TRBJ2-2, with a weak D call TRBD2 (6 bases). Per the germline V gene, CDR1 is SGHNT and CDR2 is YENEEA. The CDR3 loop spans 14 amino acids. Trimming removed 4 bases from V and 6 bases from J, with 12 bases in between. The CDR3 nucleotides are TGTGCCAGCAGCTCGGGACTCCACCCCGGGGAGCTGTTTTTT. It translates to CASSSGLHPGELFF.

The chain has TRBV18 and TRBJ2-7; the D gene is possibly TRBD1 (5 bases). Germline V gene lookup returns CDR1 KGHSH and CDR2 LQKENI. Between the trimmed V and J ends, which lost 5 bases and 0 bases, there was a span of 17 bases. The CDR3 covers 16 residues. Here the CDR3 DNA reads TGTGCCAGCTCAGAGAAAATCCGACAGTACTCCTACGAGCAGTACTTC. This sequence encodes CASSEKIRQYSYEQYF.

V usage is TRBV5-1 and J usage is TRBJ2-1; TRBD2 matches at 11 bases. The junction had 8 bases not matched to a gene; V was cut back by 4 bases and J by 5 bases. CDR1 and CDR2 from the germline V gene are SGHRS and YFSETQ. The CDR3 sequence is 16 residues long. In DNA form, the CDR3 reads TGCGCCAGCAGCGTAGACGGGACTAGCGGCAACAATGAGCAGTTCTTC. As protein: CASSVDGTSGNNEQFF.

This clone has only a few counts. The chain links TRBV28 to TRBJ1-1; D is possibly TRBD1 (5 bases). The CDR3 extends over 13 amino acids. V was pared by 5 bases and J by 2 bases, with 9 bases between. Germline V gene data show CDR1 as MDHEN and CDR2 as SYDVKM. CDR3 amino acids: CASSTQGNTEAFF. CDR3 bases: TGTGCCAGCAGTACCCAGGGAAACACTGAAGCTTTCTTT.

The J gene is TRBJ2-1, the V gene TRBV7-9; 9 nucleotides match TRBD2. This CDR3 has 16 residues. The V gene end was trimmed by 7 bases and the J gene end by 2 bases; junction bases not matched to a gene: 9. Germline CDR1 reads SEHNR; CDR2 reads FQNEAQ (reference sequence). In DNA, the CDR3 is TGTGCCAGCACCGGACGCGGGAGGGCCACCTACAATGAGCAGTTCTTC. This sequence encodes CASTGRGRATYNEQFF. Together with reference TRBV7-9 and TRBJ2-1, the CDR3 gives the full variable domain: DTGVSQNPRHKITKRGQNVTFRCDPISEHNRLYWYRQTLGQGPEFLTYFQNEAQLEKSRLLSDRFSAERPKGSFSTLEIQRTEQGDSAMYLCASTGRGRATYNEQFFGPGTRLTVL.

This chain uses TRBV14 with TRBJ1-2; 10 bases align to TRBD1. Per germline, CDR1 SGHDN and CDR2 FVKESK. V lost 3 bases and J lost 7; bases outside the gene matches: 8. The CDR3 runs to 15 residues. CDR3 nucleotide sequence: TGTGCCAGCAGCCACTTGACAGGGGGCGATTCTGGCTACACCTTC. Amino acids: CASSHLTGGDSGYTF. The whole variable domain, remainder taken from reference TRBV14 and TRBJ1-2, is EAGVTQFPSHSVIEKGQTVTLRCDPISGHDNLYWYRRVMGKEIKFLLHFVKESKQDESGMPNNRFLAERTGGTYSTLKVQPAELEDSGVYFCASSHLTGGDSGYTFGSGTRLTVV.

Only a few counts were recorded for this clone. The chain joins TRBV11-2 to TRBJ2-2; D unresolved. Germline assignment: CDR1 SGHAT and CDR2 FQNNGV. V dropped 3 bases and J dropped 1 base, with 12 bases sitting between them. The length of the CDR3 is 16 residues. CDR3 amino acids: CASSLEWALNTGELFF. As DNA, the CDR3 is TGTGCCAGCAGCTTGGAATGGGCTCTGAACACCGGGGAGCTGTTTTTT. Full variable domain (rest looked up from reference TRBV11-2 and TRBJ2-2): EAGVAQSPRYKIIEKRQSVAFWCNPISGHATLYWYQQILGQGPKLLIQFQNNGVVDDSQLPKDRFSAERLKGVDSTLKIQPAKLEDSAVYLCASSLEWALNTGELFFGEGSRLTVL.

Here the CDR3 reads CSCGGPYEQYF. CDR3 nucleotide sequence: TGCAGTTGTGGGGGGCCCTACGAGCAGTACTTC. J is TRBJ2-7 and V is TRBV20-1, with D perhaps given as TRBD1 or TRBD2 (6 bases each). Germline CDR1 is DFQATT and CDR2 is SNEGSKA (reference sequence). The ends were cut back, 8 bases at V and 2 bases at J, with 10 bases in the middle. The length of the CDR3 is 11 residues.

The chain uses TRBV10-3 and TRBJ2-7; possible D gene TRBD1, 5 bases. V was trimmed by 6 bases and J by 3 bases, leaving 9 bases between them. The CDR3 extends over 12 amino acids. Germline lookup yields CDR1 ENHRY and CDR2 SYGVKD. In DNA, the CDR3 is TGTGCCATCAGCCGACAGAACTACGAGCAGTACTTC. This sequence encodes CAISRQNYEQYF.